This TCR beta chain was documented in a study of T cell clonality in common variable immunodeficiency. Some clones are missing from TCRdb's copy, which holds only in-frame ones; the method was immunoSEQ multiplex PCR. The record shows 51,000 or so clones for this sample, with no singletons present. The receptor's source is a person aged 18 to 75 in good health. Sequenced input: peripheral blood mononuclear cells.

Incomplete CDR3 DNA: TGCAGCGTTGATAGGGGGTACGAG. Translating gives CSVDRGYE. From start to end, the CDR3 is CSVDRGYEQYF. The gene calls are TRBV29-1 and TRBJ2-7, with D perhaps matching TRBD1 (6 bases). The read falls 3 residues short of the CDR3 end, and the missing part is taken from the germline J gene. This CDR3 spans 11 amino acids. V was shortened by 3 bases and J by 4 bases, with 7 bases between the two germline ends. Germline CDR1 and CDR2: SQVTM and ANQGSEA.